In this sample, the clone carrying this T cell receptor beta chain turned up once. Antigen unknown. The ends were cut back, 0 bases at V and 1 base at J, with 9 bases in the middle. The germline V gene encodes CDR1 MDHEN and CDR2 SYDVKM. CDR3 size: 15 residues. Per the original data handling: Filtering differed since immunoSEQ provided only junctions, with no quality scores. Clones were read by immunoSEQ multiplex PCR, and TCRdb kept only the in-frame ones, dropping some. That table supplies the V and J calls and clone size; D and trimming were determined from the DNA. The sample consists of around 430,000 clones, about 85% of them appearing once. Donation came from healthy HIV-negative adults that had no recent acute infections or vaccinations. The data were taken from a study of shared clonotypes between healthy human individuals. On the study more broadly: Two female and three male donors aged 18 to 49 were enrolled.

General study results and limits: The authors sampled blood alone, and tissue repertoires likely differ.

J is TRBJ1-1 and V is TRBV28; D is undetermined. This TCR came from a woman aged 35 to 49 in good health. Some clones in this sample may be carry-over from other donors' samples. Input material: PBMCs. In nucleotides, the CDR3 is TGTGCCAGCAGTTTATGGAGCAGGTCGAACACTGAAGCTTTCTTT. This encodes CASSLWSRSNTEAFF.